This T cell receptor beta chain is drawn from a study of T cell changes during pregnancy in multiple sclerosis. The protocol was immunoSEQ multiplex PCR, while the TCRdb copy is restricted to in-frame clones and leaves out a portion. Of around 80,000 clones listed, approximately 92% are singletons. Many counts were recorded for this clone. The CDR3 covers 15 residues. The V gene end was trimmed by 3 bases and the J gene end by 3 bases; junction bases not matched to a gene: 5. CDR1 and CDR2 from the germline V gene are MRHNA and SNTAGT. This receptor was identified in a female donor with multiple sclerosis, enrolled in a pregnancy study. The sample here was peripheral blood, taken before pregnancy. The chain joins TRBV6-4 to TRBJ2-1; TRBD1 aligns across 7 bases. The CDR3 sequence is CASSEAAGGYNEQFF. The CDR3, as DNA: TGTGCCAGCAGTGAGGCGGCAGGGGGCTACAATGAGCAGTTCTTC.